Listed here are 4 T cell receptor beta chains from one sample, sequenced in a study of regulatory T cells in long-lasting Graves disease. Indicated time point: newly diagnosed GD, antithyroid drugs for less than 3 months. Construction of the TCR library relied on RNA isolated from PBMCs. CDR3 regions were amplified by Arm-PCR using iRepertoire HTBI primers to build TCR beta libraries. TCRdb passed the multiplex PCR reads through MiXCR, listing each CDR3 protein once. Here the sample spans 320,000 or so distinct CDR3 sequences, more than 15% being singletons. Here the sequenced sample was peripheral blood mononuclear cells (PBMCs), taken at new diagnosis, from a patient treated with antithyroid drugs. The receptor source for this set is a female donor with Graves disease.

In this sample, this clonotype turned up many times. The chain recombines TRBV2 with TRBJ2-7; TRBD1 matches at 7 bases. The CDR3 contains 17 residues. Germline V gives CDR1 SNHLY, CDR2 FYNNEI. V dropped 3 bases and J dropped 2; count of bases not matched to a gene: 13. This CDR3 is CASSDPTSGTVTYEQYF. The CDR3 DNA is TGTGCCAGCAGTGACCCAACCTCCGGGACAGTCACCTACGAGCAGTACTTC. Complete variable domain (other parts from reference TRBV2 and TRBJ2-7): EPEVTQTPSHQVTQMGQEVILRCVPISNHLYFYWYRQILGQKVEFLVSFYNNEISEKSEIFDDQFSVERPDGSNFTLKIRSTKLEDSAMYFCASSDPTSGTVTYEQYFGPGTRLTVT.

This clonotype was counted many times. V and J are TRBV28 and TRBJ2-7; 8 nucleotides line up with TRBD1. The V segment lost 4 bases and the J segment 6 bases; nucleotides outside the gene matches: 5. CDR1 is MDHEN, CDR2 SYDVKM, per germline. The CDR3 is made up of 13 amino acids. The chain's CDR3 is CASSSDRGSEQYF. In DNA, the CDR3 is TGTGCCAGCAGTTCCGACAGGGGAAGCGAGCAGTACTTC.

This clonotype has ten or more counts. CDR3 sequence reads: CASNGLAGGWVTYEQYF. The CDR3 bases are TGTGCCAGCAACGGACTAGCGGGAGGTTGGGTTACCTACGAGCAGTACTTC. The chain uses TRBV6-1 and TRBJ2-7, with TRBD2 matching 14 bases. The CDR3 contains 17 residues. From germline, CDR1 is MNHNS and CDR2 SASEGT. The J segment lost 2 bases and the V segment lost 7 bases, leaving 10 bases of the junction unmatched.

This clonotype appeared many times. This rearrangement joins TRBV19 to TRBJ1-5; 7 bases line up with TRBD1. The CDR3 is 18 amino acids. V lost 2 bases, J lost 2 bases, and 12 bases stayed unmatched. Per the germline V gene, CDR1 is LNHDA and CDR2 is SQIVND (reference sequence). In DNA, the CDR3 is TGTGCCAGTAGTATATTCCCAGGACAGGACAGAGGCAATCAGCCCCAGCATTTT. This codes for CASSIFPGQDRGNQPQHF.